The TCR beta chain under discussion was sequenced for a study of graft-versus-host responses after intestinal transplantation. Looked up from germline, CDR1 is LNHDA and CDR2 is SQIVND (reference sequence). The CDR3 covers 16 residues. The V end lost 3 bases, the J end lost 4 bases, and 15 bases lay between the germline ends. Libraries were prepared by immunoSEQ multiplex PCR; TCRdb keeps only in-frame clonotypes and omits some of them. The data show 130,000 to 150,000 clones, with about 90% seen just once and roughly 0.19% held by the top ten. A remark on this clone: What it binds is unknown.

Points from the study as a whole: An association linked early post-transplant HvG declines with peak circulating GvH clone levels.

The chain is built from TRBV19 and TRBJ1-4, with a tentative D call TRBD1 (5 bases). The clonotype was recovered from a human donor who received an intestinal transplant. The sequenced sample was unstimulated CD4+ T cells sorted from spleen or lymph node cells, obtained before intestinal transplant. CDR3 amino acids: CASSIPSRGYNEKLFF. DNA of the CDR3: TGTGCCAGTAGTATCCCCTCAAGGGGATATAATGAAAAACTGTTTTTT.